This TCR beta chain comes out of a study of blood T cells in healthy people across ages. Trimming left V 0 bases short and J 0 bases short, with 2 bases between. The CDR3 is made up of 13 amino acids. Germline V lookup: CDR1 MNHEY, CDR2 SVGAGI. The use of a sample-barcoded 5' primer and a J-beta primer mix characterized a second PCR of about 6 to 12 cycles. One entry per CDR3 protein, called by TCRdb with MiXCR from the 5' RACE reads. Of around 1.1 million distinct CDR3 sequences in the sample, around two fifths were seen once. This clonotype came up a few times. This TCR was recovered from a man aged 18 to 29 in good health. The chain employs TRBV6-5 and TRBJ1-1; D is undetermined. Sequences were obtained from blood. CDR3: CASSYSVNTEAFF. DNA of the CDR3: TGTGCCAGCAGTTACTCGGTGAACACTGAAGCTTTCTTT.